The 27 T cell receptor beta chains below were found in one sample sequenced in a study of CD8+ T cells in alopecia areata. The treatment was: oral pan-JAK inhibitor, 5-10 mg twice daily. Once RNA had been extracted, it was reverse transcribed into cDNA to act as the sequencing template. The protocol was immunoSEQ multiplex PCR, while the TCRdb copy is restricted to in-frame clones and leaves out a portion. Of 200,000 or so clones listed, roughly 64% are singletons. The starting material was CD4+ T cells sorted from blood, obtained at week 24, from a patient treated with tofacitinib. The receptors originated from a human donor with alopecia areata.

The chain links TRBV30 to TRBJ1-1; D gene ambiguous. The V gene's germline CDR1 is GTSNPN and CDR2 SVGIG (reference sequence). The CDR3 length is 14 residues. The V and J ends lost 0 bases and 4 bases respectively, with 12 bases between them. DNA of the CDR3: TGTGCCTGGAGTGTACTACTTCCTCCCACTGAAGCTTTCTTT. This gives the protein CAWSVLLPPTEAFF.

The chain uses TRBV7-6 and TRBJ1-1; D ambiguous. Looked up from germline, CDR1 is SGHVS and CDR2 is FNYEAQ. The CDR3 consists of 12 residues. V was cut by 6 bases and J by 4 bases, with 9 bases left in between. CDR3 region: CASREVPTEAFF. The CDR3 DNA reads TGTGCCAGCAGAGAGGTTCCCACTGAAGCTTTCTTT.

This clone was found a few times. This sequence joins TRBV19 and TRBJ1-4; D remains ambiguous. The CDR3 has 14 residues. V gave up 6 bases and J gave up 0 bases, with 8 bases separating them. Germline loops: CDR1 LNHDA, CDR2 SQIVND (reference sequence). In DNA, the CDR3 is TGTGCCAGTAGGAGCGGATCAACTAATGAAAAACTGTTTTTT. This translates into CASRSGSTNEKLFF.

This clone was picked up a small number of times. This rearrangement joins TRBV15 to TRBJ2-3, with D tentatively TRBD1 (6 bases). The CDR3 consists of 20 residues. From germline, CDR1 is LNHNV and CDR2 YYDKDF (reference sequence). V was trimmed by 2 bases and J by 0 bases, leaving 24 bases between them. CDR3 residues: CATSRRRQGPKPNSTDTQYF. For the CDR3, the DNA is TGTGCCACCAGCAGAAGAAGGCAGGGGCCCAAACCTAATAGCACAGATACGCAGTATTTT.

CDR3 protein: CASRPSHPTSYNSPLHF. The CDR3 coding sequence is TGCGCCAGCAGACCCTCGCACCCGACCTCCTATAATTCACCCCTCCACTTT. The chain combines TRBV23-1 with TRBJ1-6; D gene ambiguous. TRBV23-1 is labeled an ORF, and its function is uncertain. V lost 6 bases to trimming and J lost 0 bases, with 15 bases between them. The CDR3 length is 17 residues.

The chain combines TRBV4-1 with TRBJ2-7; D might be TRBD1 or TRBD2, each matching 5 bases. In germline, CDR1 is MGHRA, CDR2 YSYEKL. The CDR3 is made up of 17 amino acids. Trimming left V 0 bases short and J 6 bases short, with 21 bases between. CDR3 DNA: TGCGCCAGCAGCCAAGATCGCAGACAGACCACCGCGGGCGAGCAGTACTTC. It is translated as CASSQDRRQTTAGEQYF.

The chain employs TRBV4-1 and TRBJ1-2; no clear D gene. CDR3 size: 12 residues. The V and J ends lost 1 base and 5 bases respectively, with 5 bases between them. Germline loops: CDR1 MGHRA, CDR2 YSYEKL. CDR3 sequence reads: CASSQGVYGYTF. DNA of the CDR3: TGCGCCAGCAGCCAAGGGGTGTATGGCTACACCTTC.

This clone was seen a few times. The chain uses TRBV11-2 and TRBJ2-1; 8 bases fit TRBD1. Trimming took 3 bases from V and 14 from J; bases not matched to a gene: 12. Germline lookup yields CDR1 SGHAT and CDR2 FQNNGV. This CDR3 is 14 amino acids long. The CDR3 DNA sequence: TGTGCCAGCAGCTTGTCTTCAGGGGGCGGGAAAGAGTTCTTC. Protein product: CASSLSSGGGKEFF. Based on the CDR3 plus reference TRBV11-2 and TRBJ2-1, the full variable domain is EAGVAQSPRYKIIEKRQSVAFWCNPISGHATLYWYQQILGQGPKLLIQFQNNGVVDDSQLPKDRFSAERLKGVDSTLKIQPAKLEDSAVYLCASSLSSGGGKEFFGPGTRLTVL.

V gene TRBV27 combines with J gene TRBJ2-4; a weak D match, TRBD2 (7 bases). Germline CDR1 reads MNHEY; CDR2 reads SMNVEV (reference sequence). The CDR3 has 15 amino acids. With 8 bases removed from V and 3 bases from J, the gap between germline ends came to 17 bases. In nucleotides, the CDR3 is TGTGCCAGCTCGCCGGGGGGCGCGGGCAAAAACATTCAGTACTTC. It encodes CASSPGGAGKNIQYF.

This clone was counted a few times. The chain couples TRBV5-5 to TRBJ1-2; D remains ambiguous. The V and J ends lost 1 base and 6 bases respectively, with 10 bases between them. CDR1 is SGHKS, CDR2 YYEKEE, per germline (reference sequence). The length of the CDR3 is 13 residues. The CDR3 DNA reads TGTGCCAGCAGCTTGTCAGGTGTGCATGGCTACACCTTC. As protein: CASSLSGVHGYTF.

The chain links TRBV29-1 to TRBJ2-3; a possible D gene is TRBD1 (6 bases). The CDR3 is 14 residues long. V lost 5 bases and J lost 2, with 14 bases in between. Germline V gives CDR1 SQVTM, CDR2 ANQGSEA. Here the CDR3 DNA reads TGCAGCGTTAGCCGGGACACCACCACAGATACGCAGTATTTT. Translating gives CSVSRDTTTDTQYF.

A few counts support this clone. This chain joins TRBV5-1 and TRBJ2-5; TRBD1 matches 7 bases. Germline V gives CDR1 SGHRS, CDR2 YFSETQ. This CDR3 spans 14 amino acids. The ends lost 0 bases at V and 9 bases at J; junction bases unmatched: 8. CDR3 sequence (DNA): TGCGCCAGCAGCTTGGTCCAGGCCCAGGGGGCCCAGTACTTC. Translated, it gives CASSLVQAQGAQYF. Filled out from reference TRBV5-1 and TRBJ2-5, the complete variable domain reads KAGVTQTPRYLIKTRGQQVTLSCSPISGHRSVSWYQQTPGQGLQFLFEYFSETQRNKGNFPGRFSGRQFSNSRSEMNVSTLELGDSALYLCASSLVQAQGAQYFGPGTRLLVL.

The chain uses TRBV13 and TRBJ1-2, with unresolved D. Germline-derived CDR1 and CDR2 are PRHDT and FYEKMQ (reference sequence). This CDR3 spans 12 amino acids. V was shortened by 2 bases and J by 4 bases, with 5 bases between the two germline ends. The CDR3 DNA reads as TGTGCCAGCAGCTTACGTACCTATGGCTACACCTTC. It translates to CASSLRTYGYTF.

The CDR3 loop is CASSATDTQYF. The CDR3 nucleotides read TGCGCCAGCAGCGCGACGGATACGCAGTATTTT. The chain carries TRBV5-1 and TRBJ2-3; no reliable D call. The germline V gene encodes CDR1 SGHRS and CDR2 YFSETQ. Trimming shortened V by 4 bases and J by 6 bases, and 6 bases separated the two germline ends. The CDR3 spans 11 residues.

V usage is TRBV5-1 and J usage is TRBJ2-3; D may correspond to TRBD1 or TRBD2 (5 bases each). The CDR3 is made up of 17 amino acids. Trimming took 3 bases from V and 6 from J, leaving 23 bases between them. Germline loops: CDR1 SGHRS, CDR2 YFSETQ. In nucleotides, the CDR3 is TGCGCCAGCAGCTGGCTACCCGGGACCCCGGCGGGTGATACGCAGTATTTT. It yields the protein CASSWLPGTPAGDTQYF.

The chain is built from TRBV7-2 and TRBJ2-5; D might be TRBD2 (6 bases). Looked up from germline, CDR1 is SGHTA and CDR2 is FQGNSA. Trimming shortened V by 1 base and J by 3 bases, and 12 bases separated the two germline ends. The CDR3 consists of 15 residues. CDR3 in DNA: TGTGCCAGCAGCTTAGGTCCGGGAGCGGAAGAGACCCAGTACTTC. It is translated as CASSLGPGAEETQYF.

The chain employs TRBV27 and TRBJ2-5; no definite D call. Germline values: CDR1 MNHEY, CDR2 SMNVEV (reference sequence). With 0 bases removed from V and 5 bases from J, the gap between germline ends came to 4 bases. The CDR3 covers 12 residues. CDR3 DNA sequence: TGTGCCAGCAGTTTATCGGGGGAGACCCAGTACTTC. Its translation: CASSLSGETQYF.

This clone was picked up a small number of times. The CDR3: CASSGTNEQFF. CDR3 in DNA: TGTGCCAGCAGTGGGACGAATGAGCAGTTCTTC. The rearrangement joins TRBV2 to TRBJ2-1; D call uncertain. Trimming took 4 bases from V and 7 from J, leaving 5 bases between them. The germline V gene has CDR1 SNHLY and CDR2 FYNNEI. This CDR3 contains 11 residues.

The rearrangement links TRBV5-1 to TRBJ2-7, with TRBD2 matching 9 bases. The germline V gene has CDR1 SGHRS and CDR2 YFSETQ. The CDR3 sequence is 17 residues long. Trimming cost V 3 bases and J 3 bases; bases outside gene matches: 13. The CDR3 loop reads CASSWTMTGTSFYEQYF. CDR3 coding DNA: TGCGCCAGCAGCTGGACGATGACCGGGACTAGCTTCTACGAGCAGTACTTC.

This clone occurred a few times. The chain joins TRBV29-1 to TRBJ2-1; D possibly corresponds to TRBD2 (5 bases). Germline values: CDR1 SQVTM, CDR2 ANQGSEA. V was cut by 7 bases and J by 7 bases, with 20 bases left in between. The CDR3 has 14 amino acids. In DNA, the CDR3 is TGCAGCGCCACTATAGGGAGAAGCAATAATGAGCAGTTCTTC. This sequence encodes CSATIGRSNNEQFF.

J is TRBJ2-4 and V is TRBV7-9; D is perhaps TRBD1 (6 bases). Germline V lookup: CDR1 SEHNR, CDR2 FQNEAQ (reference sequence). The CDR3 has 13 amino acids. V lost 1 base and J lost 9, with 10 bases in between. The CDR3 nucleotides are TGTGCCAGCAGCTTAGACTACAGGGCCATTCAGTACTTC. Its translation is CASSLDYRAIQYF. Using reference TRBV7-9 and TRBJ2-4 for the parts outside the CDR3, the full variable domain is DTGVSQNPRHKITKRGQNVTFRCDPISEHNRLYWYRQTLGQGPEFLTYFQNEAQLEKSRLLSDRFSAERPKGSFSTLEIQRTEQGDSAMYLCASSLDYRAIQYFGAGTRLSVL.

V usage is TRBV18 and J usage is TRBJ2-1, with D tentatively TRBD1 (6 bases). This CDR3 has 13 amino acids. CDR1 is KGHSH and CDR2 is LQKENI in the germline V gene. V was shortened by 3 bases and J by 10 bases, with 13 bases between the two germline ends. Written as DNA, the CDR3 is TGTGCCAGCTCACCCCAGGAGAGGGGGGAGCAGTTCTTC. It specifies CASSPQERGEQFF.

V usage is TRBV10-3 and J usage is TRBJ2-5; 7 bases are a match to TRBD1. With V trimmed by 4 bases and J by 2 bases, 4 bases remained unmatched. This CDR3 has 14 residues. Germline lookup yields CDR1 ENHRY and CDR2 SYGVKD. CDR3 in DNA: TGTGCCATCAGTGCCGACAGGGATCAAGAGACCCAGTACTTC. Translated: CAISADRDQETQYF.

The chain couples TRBV5-1 to TRBJ1-1; tentatively, D is TRBD1 (6 bases). Per the germline V gene, CDR1 is SGHRS and CDR2 is YFSETQ. There are 16 residues in the CDR3. Trimming left V 1 base short and J 0 bases short, with 13 bases between. Here the CDR3 DNA reads TGCGCCAGCAGCTTGCGGGGGCTAAGCATGAACACTGAAGCTTTCTTT. Translating it yields CASSLRGLSMNTEAFF.

The chain combines TRBV4-1 with TRBJ1-4; tentatively, D is TRBD1 (5 bases). Germline CDR1 MGHRA, CDR2 YSYEKL. Trimming left V 3 bases short and J 7 bases short, with 18 bases between. The CDR3 has 16 residues. CDR3 protein: CASSQVQQAVGEKLFF. CDR3 bases: TGCGCCAGCAGCCAGGTTCAACAGGCGGTGGGTGAAAAACTGTTTTTT.

This clone is medium-sized in the sample. The chain carries TRBV28 and TRBJ2-7; TRBD1 might be the D (7 bases). The CDR3 length is 15 residues. The ends were cut back, 5 bases at V and 3 bases at J, with 17 bases in the middle. CDR1 is MDHEN, CDR2 SYDVKM, per germline. In nucleotides, the CDR3 is TGTGCCAGCAGTGACACAGGGGAGGAAGACTACGAGCAGTACTTC. Translated, it gives CASSDTGEEDYEQYF.

The rearrangement joins TRBV4-2 to TRBJ1-4; D gene uncertain. CDR3 length: 15 residues. V was shortened by 1 base and J by 0 bases, with 6 bases between the two germline ends. The V gene's germline CDR1 is LGHNA and CDR2 YNFKEQ. Here the CDR3 reads CASSQGPTTNEKLFF. DNA of the CDR3: TGTGCCAGCAGCCAAGGACCTACAACTAATGAAAAACTGTTTTTT.